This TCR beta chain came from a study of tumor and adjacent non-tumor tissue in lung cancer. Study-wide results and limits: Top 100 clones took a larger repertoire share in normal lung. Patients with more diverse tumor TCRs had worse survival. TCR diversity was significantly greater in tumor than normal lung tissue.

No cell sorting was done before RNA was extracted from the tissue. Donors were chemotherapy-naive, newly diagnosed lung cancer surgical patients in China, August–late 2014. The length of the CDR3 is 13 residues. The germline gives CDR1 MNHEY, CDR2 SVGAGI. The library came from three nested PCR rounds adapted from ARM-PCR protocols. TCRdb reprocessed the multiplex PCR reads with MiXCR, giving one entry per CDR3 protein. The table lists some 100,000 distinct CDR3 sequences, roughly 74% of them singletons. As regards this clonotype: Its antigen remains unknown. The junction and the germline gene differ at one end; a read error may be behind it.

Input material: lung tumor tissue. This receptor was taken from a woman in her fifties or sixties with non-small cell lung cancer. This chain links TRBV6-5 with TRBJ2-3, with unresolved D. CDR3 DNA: TGTGCCAGCAATTACCGCGACACGGATACGCAGTATTTT. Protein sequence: CASNYRDTDTQYF.